What follows describes a single TCR beta chain. No antigen is known for it. The data belong to a study of cytomegalovirus exposure and HLA in healthy donors. Whole-study findings and limits: A prior analysis recorded that most TCR beta V segments were productive about 87% or about 30% of the time. Information on immune exposure was restricted to one variable (CMV serostatus). Most TCR sequences were seen very rarely across donors, but some public TCRs occurred in many. TCR beta sequences numbering roughly 16,000 were associated with HLA alleles at 0.05 false discovery rate in a later analysis.

It was with 60 Vbeta and 13 Jbeta primers that the PCR ran. Here immunoSEQ multiplex PCR was the method, and the copy in TCRdb shows in-frame clones only, minus some. The sample table includes roughly 73,000 clones. This TCR derives from a female donor in good health and CMV-seropositive. The sample comprised PBMCs.

The CDR3 spells CSVPSAFFDTDTQYF. In DNA, the CDR3 is TGCAGCGTCCCGAGTGCTTTTTTCGACACAGATACGCAGTATTTT. The chain uses TRBV29-1 and TRBJ2-3; D call uncertain. V was pared by 6 bases and J by 2 bases, with 18 bases between. CDR1 SQVTM and CDR2 ANQGSEA come from the germline V gene. The CDR3 has 15 residues.